The 32 T cell receptor beta chains in this list originate from one sample, sequenced in a study of CD8+ T cells in alopecia areata. Sequencing relied on a cDNA template that was reverse transcribed from extracted RNA. Using immunoSEQ multiplex PCR, the repertoire was profiled, and TCRdb retains in-frame clones only, with some absent. The table includes some 100,000 clones, 55% to 70% detected once. Treatment meaning: oral pan-JAK inhibitor, 5-10 mg twice daily. The input for sequencing was CD8+ T cells sorted from blood, taken at approximately week 56, from a patient treated with tofacitinib. The origin of the receptors is a human donor with alopecia areata.

Only a few counts were recorded for this clone. The rearrangement uses TRBV13 and TRBJ1-6; weak D call: TRBD1 (5 bases). V lost 5 bases and J lost 6, with 14 bases in between. The V gene's germline CDR1 is PRHDT and CDR2 FYEKMQ (reference sequence). There are 15 residues in the CDR3. The CDR3 region is CASSARQGGNSPLHF. DNA for the CDR3: TGTGCCAGCAGCGCACGGCAGGGCGGTAATTCACCCCTCCACTTT.

The V call is TRBV12-5, the J call TRBJ1-1; D ambiguous. Germline CDR1 is LGHNT and CDR2 is FRNRAP. V was cut by 7 bases and J by 5 bases, with 11 bases left in between. The CDR3 covers 12 residues. CDR3 bases: TGTGCTAGTGAGGGAGGGCGGACTGAAGCTTTCTTT. Its protein product is CASEGGRTEAFF.

This rearrangement joins TRBV2 to TRBJ2-6, with 11 bases fitting TRBD1. The germline gives CDR1 SNHLY, CDR2 FYNNEI. This CDR3 region has 18 residues. Trimming took 4 bases from V and 0 from J; bases not matched to a gene: 5. The CDR3 sequence: CASSGGQGGSSGANVLTF. The CDR3 DNA sequence: TGTGCCAGCAGTGGGGGACAGGGGGGCTCCTCTGGGGCCAACGTCCTGACTTTC.

V gene TRBV10-3 combines with J gene TRBJ2-5, with a possible D match to TRBD2 (6 bases). V lost 3 bases and J lost 1, with 12 bases in between. Germline V gives CDR1 ENHRY, CDR2 SYGVKD. There are 15 residues in the CDR3. In DNA, the CDR3 is TGTGCCATCAGTGAACCCAGGGACTCCCAAGAGACCCAGTACTTC. Translating gives CAISEPRDSQETQYF.

The rearrangement links TRBV5-1 to TRBJ2-7; D is possibly TRBD1 or TRBD2 (5 bases each). CDR1 and CDR2 (germline): SGHRS, YFSETQ. CDR3 length: 14 amino acids. The V gene lost 0 bases and the J gene lost 4 bases, with 11 bases spanning the gap. CDR3 residues: CASSLGTGGYEQYF. CDR3 nucleotide sequence: TGCGCCAGCAGCTTGGGAACAGGCGGGTACGAGCAGTACTTC. Drawing the rest from reference TRBV5-1 and TRBJ2-7, the complete variable domain is KAGVTQTPRYLIKTRGQQVTLSCSPISGHRSVSWYQQTPGQGLQFLFEYFSETQRNKGNFPGRFSGRQFSNSRSEMNVSTLELGDSALYLCASSLGTGGYEQYFGPGTRLTVT.

This rearrangement joins TRBV5-1 to TRBJ2-1; D might be TRBD2 (6 bases). The CDR3 spans 15 residues. The V and J ends lost 0 bases and 2 bases respectively, with 9 bases between them. The V gene's germline CDR1 is SGHRS and CDR2 YFSETQ. The CDR3, as DNA: TGCGCCAGCAGCTTGGTCGGGAGTGCCTACAATGAGCAGTTCTTC. Protein sequence: CASSLVGSAYNEQFF.

The DNA of the CDR3 is TGTGCCAGCAGCGCTACCGGGACAGGGATTACCGGGGAGCTGTTTTTT. This translates into CASSATGTGITGELFF. This chain links TRBV9 with TRBJ2-2; TRBD1 agrees at 9 bases. Germline CDR1 is SGDLS and CDR2 is YYNGEE. The CDR3 has 16 residues. The junction had 8 bases not matched to a gene; V was cut back by 3 bases and J by 5 bases.

The chain links TRBV18 to TRBJ2-1; D is tentatively TRBD1 or TRBD2 (6 bases each). Trimming removed 4 bases from V and 5 bases from J, with 21 bases in between. In germline, CDR1 is KGHSH, CDR2 LQKENI. This CDR3 has 17 amino acids. As DNA, the CDR3 is TGTGCCAGCTCACAGATCCCCCACCGGGGGCCCCACAATGAGCAGTTCTTC. Protein sequence: CASSQIPHRGPHNEQFF.

This chain links TRBV15 with TRBJ2-5, with 9 bases matching TRBD1. V lost 3 bases to trimming and J lost 2 bases; unmatched junction nucleotides: 10. CDR3 size: 17 residues. From germline, CDR1 is LNHNV and CDR2 YYDKDF (reference sequence). The CDR3 DNA is TGTGCCACCAGCAGCCCGGACAGGGGCGGGGTACAAGAGACCCAGTACTTC. It specifies CATSSPDRGGVQETQYF.

This clone showed up just once. The chain joins TRBV6-1 to TRBJ2-7; D is unresolved. The CDR3 is 11 amino acids. V dropped 3 bases and J dropped 7 bases, with 7 bases sitting between them. Germline V lookup: CDR1 MNHNS, CDR2 SASEGT. The CDR3 here is CASSDSSEQYF. The CDR3 DNA follows: TGTGCCAGCAGTGATAGTTCAGAGCAGTACTTC.

The rearrangement links TRBV4-1 to TRBJ1-2; perhaps TRBD1 as D (6 bases). The V end lost 0 bases, the J end lost 6 bases, and 8 bases lay between the germline ends. The CDR3 sequence is 13 residues long. The germline gives CDR1 MGHRA, CDR2 YSYEKL. This CDR3 reads CASSQEGADGYTF. CDR3 sequence (DNA): TGCGCCAGCAGCCAAGAGGGGGCCGATGGCTACACCTTC.

The J gene is TRBJ2-4, the V gene TRBV7-9; 11 bases align to TRBD1. This CDR3 region has 18 residues. Trimming cost V 2 bases and J 9 bases; bases outside gene matches: 15. In germline, CDR1 is SEHNR, CDR2 FQNEAQ (reference sequence). CDR3 sequence reads: CASSLSYPGQGVIGIQYF. The CDR3 region has the DNA TGTGCCAGCAGCTTATCGTACCCGGGACAGGGGGTTATCGGCATTCAGTACTTC.

In this sample, this clone turned up a few times. The chain joins TRBV19 to TRBJ1-1; D uncertain. With 7 bases removed from V and 1 base from J, the gap between germline ends came to 4 bases. The CDR3 length is 11 residues. Germline assignment: CDR1 LNHDA and CDR2 SQIVND (reference sequence). Here the CDR3 DNA reads TGTGCCAGTATGAGGAACACTGAAGCTTTCTTT. This translates into CASMRNTEAFF.

The rearrangement links TRBV29-1 to TRBJ2-1; D not certain. From germline, CDR1 is SQVTM and CDR2 ANQGSEA. Trimming removed 3 bases from V and 5 bases from J, with 23 bases in between. The length of the CDR3 is 17 residues. The CDR3 DNA sequence: TGCAGCGTTGACGGCCTTAAGGGCAAAGGGTCGAACAATGAGCAGTTCTTC. Its protein is CSVDGLKGKGSNNEQFF.

The rearrangement joins TRBV6-6 to TRBJ2-7, with 8 bases fitting TRBD1. Germline V CDR1 and CDR2: MNHNY, SVGAGI (reference sequence). The J segment lost 3 bases and the V segment lost 2 bases, leaving 6 bases of the junction unmatched. This CDR3 is 15 amino acids long. The CDR3 is CASSYEVQGVYEQYF. CDR3 in DNA: TGTGCCAGCAGTTACGAGGTACAGGGGGTCTACGAGCAGTACTTC.

In this sample, this clone turned up a few times. The rearrangement joins TRBV15 to TRBJ2-7; D is undetermined. The CDR3 covers 13 residues. Trimming took 3 bases from V and 2 from J, leaving 8 bases between them. Per germline, CDR1 LNHNV and CDR2 YYDKDF (reference sequence). The CDR3 DNA follows: TGTGCCACCAGCAGGGTATTTCCCTACGAGCAGTACTTC. It translates to CATSRVFPYEQYF.

The chain is built from TRBV29-1 and TRBJ1-5, with D possibly matching TRBD1 (5 bases). This CDR3 is built from 15 residues. Germline CDR1 and CDR2: SQVTM and ANQGSEA. V dropped 1 base and J dropped 6 bases, with 16 bases sitting between them. CDR3 region: CSVEGVGPGPQPQHF. The CDR3 nucleotides are TGCAGCGTTGAAGGTGTTGGTCCAGGGCCTCAGCCCCAGCATTTT.

The chain links TRBV7-9 to TRBJ2-3, with TRBD1 identical over 7 bases. The CDR3 runs to 15 residues. The junction had 9 bases not matched to a gene; V was cut back by 5 bases and J by 4 bases. CDR1 is SEHNR, CDR2 FQNEAQ, per germline (reference sequence). Here the CDR3 reads CASSEVGTDPDTQYF. The CDR3 nucleotides are TGTGCCAGCAGCGAAGTGGGGACAGACCCAGATACGCAGTATTTT.

This clone was seen a few times. The V and J genes are TRBV12-5 and TRBJ2-5, with a possible D match to TRBD1 (5 bases). The CDR3 runs 13 residues. The germline V gene encodes CDR1 LGHNT and CDR2 FRNRAP. V lost 4 bases to trimming and J lost 4 bases, with 10 bases between them. CDR3 DNA sequence: TGTGCTAGTGGTTCCCCCCAGGGAGAGACCCAGTACTTC. Translated, it gives CASGSPQGETQYF.

The chain couples TRBV13 to TRBJ2-2; TRBD2 aligns across 7 bases. The CDR3 is made up of 16 amino acids. The germline gives CDR1 PRHDT, CDR2 FYEKMQ (reference sequence). The J segment lost 0 bases and the V segment lost 0 bases, leaving 1 base of the junction unmatched. In nucleotides, the CDR3 is TGTGCCAGCAGCTTAGGGGGACTACCGAACACCGGGGAGCTGTTTTTT. Protein: CASSLGGLPNTGELFF.

This chain uses TRBV19 with TRBJ1-2, with a possible D match to TRBD1 (5 bases). Trimming shortened V by 9 bases and J by 10 bases, and 18 bases separated the two germline ends. The CDR3 covers 12 residues. Per the germline V gene, CDR1 is LNHDA and CDR2 is SQIVND (reference sequence). CDR3: CASSWGRVAYTF. CDR3 bases: TGTGCCAGCAGCTGGGGGAGGGTTGCCTACACCTTC.

There are a few counts of this clone. This chain joins TRBV5-1 and TRBJ2-1; no clear D. The V gene lost 3 bases and the J gene lost 4 bases, with 8 bases spanning the gap. Germline loops: CDR1 SGHRS, CDR2 YFSETQ. This CDR3 comprises 13 residues. CDR3 loop: CASSYQVYNEQFF. CDR3 DNA sequence: TGCGCCAGCAGCTACCAGGTTTACAATGAGCAGTTCTTC.

The chain uses TRBV5-1 and TRBJ2-2; the D is unclear. Deletions cut 0 bases from V and 1 base from J, with 4 bases between. This CDR3 has 14 amino acids. CDR1 is SGHRS, CDR2 YFSETQ, per germline. The CDR3 protein is CASSLAGNTGELFF. CDR3 coding DNA: TGCGCCAGCAGCTTGGCAGGGAACACCGGGGAGCTGTTTTTT. Together with reference TRBV5-1 and TRBJ2-2, the CDR3 gives the full variable domain: KAGVTQTPRYLIKTRGQQVTLSCSPISGHRSVSWYQQTPGQGLQFLFEYFSETQRNKGNFPGRFSGRQFSNSRSEMNVSTLELGDSALYLCASSLAGNTGELFFGEGSRLTVL.

The chain combines TRBV6-5 with TRBJ2-1, with 8 bases identical to TRBD2. Per germline, CDR1 MNHEY and CDR2 SVGAGI. V was pared by 9 bases and J by 9 bases, with 7 bases of the junction left unmatched. The CDR3 covers 12 residues. Written as DNA, the CDR3 is TGTGCCAGACCCACAGGGACTAGTGAGCAGTTCTTC. Residues: CARPTGTSEQFF.

This clone was recorded a few times. The rearrangement links TRBV4-1 to TRBJ2-7; a weak D match, TRBD1 (6 bases). Germline V gene data show CDR1 as MGHRA and CDR2 as YSYEKL. Trimming left V 3 bases short and J 4 bases short, with 16 bases between. The CDR3 is 15 residues long. The CDR3 region has the DNA TGCGCCAGCAGCCAGGTCCGGGACAAGGGTTACGAGCAGTACTTC. It encodes CASSQVRDKGYEQYF.

The chain has TRBV7-2 and TRBJ1-4; no definite D call. The CDR3 consists of 13 residues. The ends were cut back, 3 bases at V and 4 bases at J, with 6 bases in the middle. CDR1 and CDR2 from the germline V gene are SGHTA and FQGNSA. CDR3 in DNA: TGTGCCAGCAGCTTTTATCTTAATGAAAAACTGTTTTTT. Protein product: CASSFYLNEKLFF. The full variable domain, its missing parts supplied by reference TRBV7-2 and TRBJ1-4, is GAGVSQSPSNKVTEKGKDVELRCDPISGHTALYWYRQSLGQGLEFLIYFQGNSAPDKSGLPSDRFSAERTGGSVSTLTIQRTQQEDSAVYLCASSFYLNEKLFFGSGTQLSVL.

This clone was seen only once. V is TRBV4-1 and J is TRBJ1-5, with TRBD1 identical over 7 bases. Germline lookup yields CDR1 MGHRA and CDR2 YSYEKL. Trimming took 4 bases from V and 0 from J; bases not matched to a gene: 3. CDR3 size: 15 residues. The CDR3 coding sequence is TGCGCCAGCAGCCCTACAGGGGATAGCAATCAGCCCCAGCATTTT. It encodes CASSPTGDSNQPQHF.

This clone was seen only once. The gene calls are TRBV29-1 and TRBJ1-2, with a possible D match to TRBD1 (5 bases). This CDR3 comprises 13 residues. V lost 5 bases and J 5 bases, leaving 15 bases between the germline ends. Looked up from germline, CDR1 is SQVTM and CDR2 is ANQGSEA. The CDR3 here is CSVIQGDGYGYTF. The CDR3, as DNA: TGCAGCGTTATACAAGGGGACGGGTATGGCTACACCTTC.

Written as DNA, the CDR3 is TGCGCCAGCAGCCGACCCCTCCCAGATTCTAATGGCTACACCTTC. This translates into CASSRPLPDSNGYTF. The chain is built from TRBV4-1 and TRBJ1-2; no firm D call. V shed 4 bases and J shed 6 bases, with 18 bases lying between them. There are 15 residues in the CDR3. Per the germline V gene, CDR1 is MGHRA and CDR2 is YSYEKL.

The chain recombines TRBV4-2 with TRBJ2-2; D gene unclear. Germline V lookup: CDR1 LGHNA, CDR2 YNFKEQ. The CDR3 totals 12 residues. Trimming shortened V by 6 bases and J by 8 bases, and 10 bases separated the two germline ends. CDR3 protein: CASSQSVGELFF. As DNA, the CDR3 is TGTGCCAGCAGTCAATCGGTGGGGGAGCTGTTTTTT.

The V gene is TRBV7-9, the J gene TRBJ1-1, with D uncertain. Trimming left V 5 bases short and J 1 base short, with 5 bases between. Germline CDR1 and CDR2: SEHNR and FQNEAQ (reference sequence). The CDR3 loop spans 12 amino acids. The CDR3 DNA follows: TGTGCCAGCAGCCCAGCGAACACTGAAGCTTTCTTT. Amino acids: CASSPANTEAFF.

This chain links TRBV12-5 with TRBJ1-1, with 10 bases aligning to TRBD1. CDR3 length equals 16 residues. Germline CDR1 reads LGHNT; CDR2 reads FRNRAP. Unmatched junction bases numbered 8, after V lost 4 bases and J lost 3 bases. As DNA, the CDR3 is TGTGCTAGTGGTTCCGGGACAGGGGATTTTCACACTGAAGCTTTCTTT. It encodes CASGSGTGDFHTEAFF.